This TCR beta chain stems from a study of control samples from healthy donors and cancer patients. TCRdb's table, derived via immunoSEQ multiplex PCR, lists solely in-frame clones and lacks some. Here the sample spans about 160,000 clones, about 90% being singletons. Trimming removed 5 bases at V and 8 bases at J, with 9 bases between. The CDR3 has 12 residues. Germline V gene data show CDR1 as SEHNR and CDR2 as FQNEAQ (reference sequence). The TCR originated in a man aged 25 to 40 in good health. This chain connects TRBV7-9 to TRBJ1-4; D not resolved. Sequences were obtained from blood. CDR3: CASSGLTEKLFF. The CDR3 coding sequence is TGTGCCAGCAGCGGACTCACCGAAAAACTGTTTTTT.